This T cell receptor (beta chain) was recorded in a study of tumor-infiltrating lymphocytes in oesophageal squamous cell carcinoma. This clonotype was counted at least ten times. This may arise from a read error, as a much more abundant clone is one base away. The germline CDR1 and CDR2 sequences are SEHNR and FQNEAQ (reference sequence). The CDR3 consists of 13 residues. TCRdb processed the PCR reads anew with MiXCR; each CDR3 protein has one entry. Among 15,000 to 20,000 distinct CDR3 sequences listed, about 40% were seen once. This clonotype was obtained from a male donor with esophageal squamous cell carcinoma. V is TRBV7-9 and J is TRBJ2-1; D possibly corresponds to TRBD2 (6 bases). The DNA end is a closer match to TRBJ2-7, so the J assignment may be wrong. Input material: normal esophageal tissue next to the tumor. DNA of the CDR3: TGTGCCAGCAGCACGGGAGCCTACAATGAGCAGTACTTC. The encoded protein is CASSTGAYNEQYF.